This is a list of T cell receptor beta chains from one sample in a study of technical replicates of blood from a few donors. Here immunoSEQ multiplex PCR was the method, and the copy in TCRdb shows in-frame clones only, minus some. The table records 65,000 to 80,000 clones, 95% of them present only once. The source material was T cells isolated from PBMCs. These receptors all come from a human donor in good health. The conserved cysteine and the conserved F or W are not part of the CDR3 here. D genes are given only for firm matches.

D: TRBD1
J: TRBJ2-7
V: TRBV19
CDR3: ASSSGQGQLSYEQY

D: NA
J: TRBJ2-1
V: TRBV7-6
CDR3: ASSNRDMKF

D: TRBD1
J: TRBJ2-5
V: TRBV19
CDR3: ASNYGQVQETQY

D: TRBD2
J: TRBJ2-2
V: TRBV4-2
CDR3: ASQAGRTGELF

D: NA
J: TRBJ1-5
V: TRBV5-1
CDR3: ASSQQGPQPQH

D: NA
J: TRBJ1-1
V: TRBV5-4
CDR3: ASSFTGNTEAF

D: TRBD1
J: TRBJ2-7
V: TRBV6-5
CDR3: ASSYVQGVSYEQY

D: NA
J: TRBJ2-7
V: TRBV18
CDR3: ASSPPVLESSYEQY

D: TRBD2
J: TRBJ2-1
V: TRBV7-9
CDR3: ASSPWGAGVYNEQF

D: TRBD1
J: TRBJ1-4
V: TRBV4-1
CDR3: ASSPIPQGADEKLF

D: NA
J: TRBJ1-5
V: TRBV2
CDR3: ASSEVETAYNQPQH

D: TRBD2
J: TRBJ2-3
V: TRBV5-1
CDR3: ASSLVLAETDTQY

D: TRBD2
J: TRBJ2-7
V: TRBV4-2
CDR3: ASSQALAGGSYEQY

D: NA
J: TRBJ1-5
V: TRBV4-1
CDR3: ASSQGHTDQPQH

D: NA
J: TRBJ2-1
V: TRBV11-2
CDR3: ASSLAGGTGYNEQF